The sequence of this T cell receptor beta chain was determined in a study of vaccination effects on CD4 cells after COVID-19. General observations from the study: Common cold coronavirus cross-reactivity was shown by only 1 of 255 vaccine-induced clones in healthy vaccinees.

TCRdb keeps only in-frame clones here, not all; method: immunoSEQ multiplex PCR. Of around 45,000 clones detected, around 81% appear once; the ten largest clones hold 11%. After removal of 3 bases from V and 7 bases from J, the junction contained 12 bases not matched to a gene. CDR1 and CDR2 (germline): LGHDT, YNNKEL (reference sequence). There are 16 residues in the CDR3. Of note for this clone: The antigen is unknown.

The ViraFEST assay expanded antigen-specific CD4+ T cells with viral peptide pools before sequencing. After about 10 days in culture, the CD4+ T cells were isolated. Nucleocapsid antibodies were negative in the vaccine recipients, who had never had SARS-CoV-2 infection. Each culture had half its medium swapped for IL-2 medium on days 3 and 7. The chain employs TRBV3-1 (or the pseudogene TRBV3-2) and TRBJ2-5; 9 positions match TRBD2. The receptor comes from a human donor who received a COVID-19 vaccine. The specimen comprised CD4+ T cells from PBMCs cultured with SARS-CoV-2 spike peptides, sampled before COVID-19 vaccination. CDR3: CASSQIAGGPEGTQYF. Written as DNA, the CDR3 is TGTGCCAGCAGCCAGATCGCGGGGGGGCCCGAAGGGACCCAGTACTTC.